Listed below are T cell receptor beta chains from one sample, sequenced in a study of T cells in localized non-small cell lung cancer. Data came from immunoSEQ multiplex PCR; TCRdb stores just in-frame clones and leaves some out. The sample comprises 25,000 to 35,000 clones, less than 95% of which are singletons, and about 1% rests with the top ten. The sequencing here drew on peripheral blood, taken before any cancer treatment. These receptors all come from a woman aged 35 to 75 with stage I lung adenocarcinoma. Both conserved end residues are trimmed from each CDR3. D genes are given only for firm matches. Size is stated for part of the rows, as once, few or many counts, or as a class when the clone is expanded.

>-|TRBJ2-1|10|TRBV10-1|-
ASKFRTNEQF
>-|TRBJ2-7|11|TRBV10-3|-
AIRERASYEQY
>-|TRBJ1-2|13|TRBV6-5|-
ASSYSGGRNYGYT
>-|TRBJ2-3|10|TRBV18|-
ASSPPGDTQY
>-|TRBJ2-1|13|TRBV19|TRBD2
ASSIELAGYNEQF
>few|TRBJ1-1|10|TRBV11-2|-
ASNRPNTEAF
>-|TRBJ1-4|11|TRBV2|-
ASRRERAEKLF
>-|TRBJ2-3|16|TRBV4-3|TRBD2
ASSPYRGTSGSTDTQY
>few|TRBJ1-5|11|TRBV30|-
AWSVGRGGAQH
>-|TRBJ1-2|8|TRBV20-1|-
SAVPYGYT
>once|TRBJ2-1|14|TRBV10-3|TRBD2
AISVSMGGRGNEQF
>-|TRBJ1-5|13|TRBV6-6|TRBD1
ASSRTGDSNQPQH
>-|TRBJ1-1|13|TRBV11-2|TRBD1
ASSLAGQGRFEAF
>-|TRBJ2-4|12|TRBV2|TRBD2
ASSATSGKDIQY
>once|TRBJ1-1|12|TRBV7-8|TRBD1
ASSSQPGGTEAF
>-|TRBJ2-1|10|TRBV18|TRBD2
ASSPLRGEQF
>-|TRBJ2-1|11|TRBV4-2|TRBD2
ASSQDGRNEQF
>-|TRBJ2-2|13|TRBV7-6|-
ASSFGTLNTGELF
>-|TRBJ1-5|13|TRBV6-1|TRBD1
ASRTLQGANQPQH
>-|TRBJ1-2|11|TRBV7-3|-
ASSMDGGRGYT
>-|TRBJ2-3|14|TRBV29-1|TRBD1
SVDSQGTTGTDTQY
>-|TRBJ1-1|10|TRBV7-2|-
ASSLAGFGAF
>-|TRBJ2-5|12|TRBV28|TRBD2
ASSLGGGEETQY
>-|TRBJ2-3|13|TRBV7-2|-
ASSLGGASQDTQY
>-|TRBJ2-3|12|TRBV30|TRBD2
AWRLSGVTDTQY
>-|TRBJ2-1|12|TRBV11-3|TRBD1
ASSYRDSWGEQF
>once|TRBJ1-5|16|TRBV21-1|-
ASSKVPTGGVGNQPQH
>-|TRBJ2-2|10|TRBV28|-
ASSLSLRELF
>-|TRBJ2-4|9|TRBV4-3|-
ASSQGSIQY
>-|TRBJ1-5|12|TRBV19|-
ASNEGYGGQPQH
>few|TRBJ2-3|14|TRBV4-3|TRBD2
ASSQGELAATDTQY
>-|TRBJ2-1|15|TRBV18|TRBD2
ASSLGLAGVTYNEQF
>-|TRBJ2-7|12|TRBV11-3|-
ASSLMLARYEQY
>-|TRBJ2-2|12|TRBV18|-
ASSPSGDTGELF
>-|TRBJ2-7|12|TRBV28|-
ASSPPGGAYEQY
>once|TRBJ1-1|14|TRBV9|TRBD1
ASSVQSGQVNTEAF
>-|TRBJ2-5|11|TRBV18|-
ASSLNAGETQY
>once|TRBJ1-2|12|TRBV7-2|-
ASSLVSHNYGYT
>-|TRBJ1-5|11|TRBV7-8|-
ASSLGPHQPQH
>few|TRBJ1-1|13|TRBV19|TRBD1
ASARQGGRNTEAF
>-|TRBJ2-6|13|TRBV7-2|TRBD2
ASRSGGSGANVLT
>-|TRBJ1-4|12|TRBV27|-
ATRRQALDEKLF